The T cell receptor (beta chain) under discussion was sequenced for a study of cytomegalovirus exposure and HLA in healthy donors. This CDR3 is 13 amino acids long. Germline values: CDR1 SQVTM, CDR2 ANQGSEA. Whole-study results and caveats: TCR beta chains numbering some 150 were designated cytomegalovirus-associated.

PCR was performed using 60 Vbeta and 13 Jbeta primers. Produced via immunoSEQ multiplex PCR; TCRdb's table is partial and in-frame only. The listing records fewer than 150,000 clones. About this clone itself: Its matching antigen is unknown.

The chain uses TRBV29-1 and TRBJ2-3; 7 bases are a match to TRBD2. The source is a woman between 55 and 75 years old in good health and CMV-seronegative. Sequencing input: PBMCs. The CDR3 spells CTCLAGGTDTQYF. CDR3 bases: TGCACCTGCCTGGCGGGGGGCACAGATACGCAGTATTTT.